Listed below are T cell receptor beta chains from one sample, sequenced in a study of OX40 agonist ivuxolimab in advanced cancers. Clones were read by immunoSEQ multiplex PCR, and TCRdb kept only the in-frame ones, dropping some. The data contain 60,000 to 100,000 clones, about 93% of them seen just once; the ten biggest clones take up approximately 20%. The sample consisted of CD4+ or CD8+ T cells sorted from blood, taken in a trial of the OX40 agonist ivuxolimab. These receptors were taken from an adult with an advanced solid tumor such as melanoma, head and neck, liver or kidney cancer. Both conserved end residues are part of each CDR3. The D gene is left open where the match is weak. The size of a clone is reported for some rows only, either as once, few or many, or as a class for expanded clones.

>15|TRBD2|.|TRBV15|TRBJ2-5
TGTGCCACCAGCAGAGGGCGGACTAGAATGGAGACCCAGTACTTC
CATSRGRTRMETQYF
>16|.|.|TRBV23-1|TRBJ2-1
TGCGCCAGCAGTCACCTGCCGGAGGGAAGAGGGGATGAGCAGTTCTTC
CASSHLPEGRGDEQFF
>13|.|.|TRBV9|TRBJ2-1
TGTGCCAGCAGCGTAGGTGGGGACTCTGAGCAGTTCTTC
CASSVGGDSEQFF
>15|.|.|TRBV28|TRBJ2-3
TGTGCCAGCCAGTTAGGAGCCGCTAGCACAGATACGCAGTATTTT
CASQLGAASTDTQYF
>13|.|.|TRBV9|TRBJ2-3
TGTGCCAGCAGCGCAGGGGTACCAGATACGCAGTATTTT
CASSAGVPDTQYF
>15|TRBD1|.|TRBV5-5|TRBJ2-7
TGTGCCAGCAGCATGGGACAGGGGCCCCCCTACGAGCAGTACTTC
CASSMGQGPPYEQYF
>16|TRBD2|once|TRBV12-5|TRBJ2-1
TGTGCTAGTGGCTTCCAAACCGGGACTAGCGTAAATGAGCAGTTCTTC
CASGFQTGTSVNEQFF
>12|.|.|TRBV6-6|TRBJ2-7
TGTGCCAGCAGTTTGACAGTCTACGAGCAGTACTTC
CASSLTVYEQYF
>14|.|once|TRBV5-1|TRBJ1-1
TGCGCCAGCAGCGGGGCGGGAGGGAACACTGAAGCTTTCTTT
CASSGAGGNTEAFF
>14|.|.|TRBV21-1|TRBJ1-5
TGTGCCAGCAGCCCAGGGGGACAGGGCCCGCCCCAGCATTTT
CASSPGGQGPPQHF
>12|.|.|TRBV7-8|TRBJ2-7
TGTGCCAGCAGCTTGGCCACTTACGAGCAGTACTTC
CASSLATYEQYF
>12|.|.|TRBV7-9|TRBJ1-5
TGTGCCAGCAGCTTAGAAACTCAGCCCCAGCATTTT
CASSLETQPQHF
>12|.|once|TRBV4-1|TRBJ1-1
TGCGCCAGCACCCCGGGAGGGACTGAAGCTTTCTTT
CASTPGGTEAFF
>14|.|.|TRBV6-5|TRBJ2-7
TGTGCCAGCAGTTATGATGGGCTTGGGCACGAGCAGTACTTC
CASSYDGLGHEQYF
>16|.|.|TRBV25-1|TRBJ2-7
TGTGCCAGCAGTGGAATTTCGGTCGAAAGCTCCTACGAGCAGTACTTC
CASSGISVESSYEQYF
>13|.|.|TRBV10-2|TRBJ1-1
TGCGCCAGCAGTTGGCAGGGGAACACTGAAGCTTTCTTT
CASSWQGNTEAFF
>12|.|once|TRBV27|TRBJ2-1
TGTGCCAGCAGTTTAGGGGAAGATGAGCAGTTCTTC
CASSLGEDEQFF
>11|.|.|TRBV7-9|TRBJ2-3
TGTGCCAGCAGCTTAGAGGATACGCAGTATTTT
CASSLEDTQYF
>16|.|.|TRBV7-8|TRBJ1-3
TGTGCCAGCAGCTTAGGTCGGGGCAGCCCTGGAAACACCATATATTTT
CASSLGRGSPGNTIYF
>17|TRBD2|.|TRBV4-1|TRBJ2-1
TGCGCCAGCAGCCAAGTAATCCGCGGGAGCTCCTACAATGAGCAGTTCTTC
CASSQVIRGSSYNEQFF
>17|TRBD2|.|TRBV2|TRBJ2-1
TGTGCCACCCAAGGGCGGGGGGGGAGTCATGCCTACAATGAGCAGTTCTTC
CATQGRGGSHAYNEQFF
>15|.|.|TRBV2|TRBJ2-2
TGTGCCAGCAGTGAAAACGTGGTGGGCACCGGGGAGCTGTTTTTT
CASSENVVGTGELFF
>15|.|.|TRBV7-6|TRBJ2-3
TGTGCCAGCAGCTTAAGGTCGGACCGCACAGATACGCAGTATTTT
CASSLRSDRTDTQYF
>15|.|.|TRBV5-4|TRBJ2-7
TGTGCCAGCAGCCCGGCTGGGATGAGCTCCTACGAGCAGTACTTC
CASSPAGMSSYEQYF
>14|TRBD1|.|TRBV5-1|TRBJ1-4
TGCGCCAGCAGCTTGGTAACAGGGGGAGAAAAACTGTTTTTT
CASSLVTGGEKLFF
>13|.|.|TRBV7-2|TRBJ1-1
TGTGCCAGCAGACTAGGGGGAGGGACTGAAGCTTTCTTT
CASRLGGGTEAFF
>15|TRBD2|.|TRBV11-2|TRBJ2-7
TGTGCCAGCAGCTTTGAGGCTAGCGGGACCTACGAGCAGTACTTC
CASSFEASGTYEQYF
>14|.|.|TRBV27|TRBJ1-5
TGTGCCAGCAGTTTCGGGGAATCGCGTCAGCCCCAGCATTTT
CASSFGESRQPQHF
>12|.|.|TRBV5-4|TRBJ2-6
TGTGCCAGCACCCCTGGGGCCAACGTCCTGACTTTC
CASTPGANVLTF
>15|.|.|TRBV9|TRBJ2-1
TGTGCCAGCAGCGCGAGATTAGATACCTACAATGAGCAGTTCTTC
CASSARLDTYNEQFF
>12|.|few|TRBV19|TRBJ2-7
TGTGCCAGTAGTAGCCCGGGGAACGAGCAGTACTTC
CASSSPGNEQYF
>16|.|.|TRBV4-1|TRBJ1-2
TGCGCCAGCAGCCAAGATCTTCCCAACCCATACTATGGCTACACCTTC
CASSQDLPNPYYGYTF
>11|.|.|TRBV9|TRBJ2-1
TGTGCCAGCAGCGTATACAATGAGCAGTTCTTC
CASSVYNEQFF
>15|TRBD2|.|TRBV29-1|TRBJ2-2
TGCAGCGTTGGGGGACTAGCGGGAGGCACCGGGGAGCTGTTTTTT
CSVGGLAGGTGELFF
>15|TRBD1|.|TRBV11-2|TRBJ2-7
TGTGCCAGCAGCGAAGCGGGACAGGGGAGGGAAGAGCAGTACTTC
CASSEAGQGREEQYF
>17|TRBD1|.|TRBV10-3|TRBJ2-5
TGTGCCATCAGTGAGTCGTCACCCGGACAGGGTCTGGAGACCCAGTACTTC
CAISESSPGQGLETQYF
>15|TRBD1|.|TRBV27|TRBJ2-7
TGTGCCAGCAGCCAGACAGGGGGTTTCGCCTACGAGCAGTACTTC
CASSQTGGFAYEQYF
>15|.|.|TRBV27|TRBJ2-3
TGTGCCAGCAGTTTAATGGGGGGCCGGACAGATACGCAGTATTTT
CASSLMGGRTDTQYF
>15|.|.|TRBV5-1|TRBJ2-1
TGCGCCAGCAGCTTGGAGTCTCAGGGTGGTTTTGAGCAGTTCTTC
CASSLESQGGFEQFF
>15|.|.|TRBV28|TRBJ2-7
TGTGCCAGCAGTTTATCCGCAGTAGCGTCCTACGAGCAGTACTTC
CASSLSAVASYEQYF
>16|.|.|TRBV4-2|TRBJ2-3
TGTGCCAGCAGCCAAGATCGGGGTCAAGGGACAGATACGCAGTATTTT
CASSQDRGQGTDTQYF
>12|.|once|TRBV27|TRBJ2-2
TGTGCCAGCAGTTTTCTGGCCGGGGAGCTGTTTTTT
CASSFLAGELFF
>14|TRBD1|.|TRBV2|TRBJ1-4
TGTGCCAGCAGGGCCGGGACAGGGGAGGAAAAACTGTTTTTT
CASRAGTGEEKLFF
>15|TRBD2|.|TRBV4-3|TRBJ2-7
TGCGCCAGCAGCCCCGGGACTAGCGGATCCTACGAGCAGTACTTC
CASSPGTSGSYEQYF
>14|.|.|TRBV4-3|TRBJ2-2
TGCGCCAGCAGCCAAGATGTTGGGGCCGGGGAGCTGTTTTTT
CASSQDVGAGELFF
>11|.|.|TRBV20-1|TRBJ2-1
TGCAGTGCTAGGCTGTGGGATGAGCAGTTCTTC
CSARLWDEQFF
>12|.|once|TRBV28|TRBJ2-3
TGTGCCAGCAGTTTCACGGGGGATACGCAGTATTTT
CASSFTGDTQYF
>16|.|.|TRBV14|TRBJ2-3
TGTGCCAGCAGCCAAGGGCTACTCACAAGCACAGATACGCAGTATTTT
CASSQGLLTSTDTQYF